This is a list of T cell receptor beta chains from one sample in a study of T cell repertoires in cytomegalovirus infection. TCRdb itself ran the reads through MiXCR, one entry per CDR3 protein. The sample comprises roughly 600,000 distinct CDR3 sequences, roughly 24% of which are singletons, and under 8.5% rests with the top ten. Specimen: CD8+ T cells from PBMCs. These receptors were obtained from a human donor in good health (CMV status not recorded). Some clones in this sample may be carry-over from other donors' samples. CDR3s include the opening cysteine and the closing phenylalanine or tryptophan. The D gene is left open where the match is weak. Some rows have no size entry. The others give once, few or many, or a class for an expanded clone.

j_call d_call clone_size v_call cdr3_nt cdr3_aa
TRBJ2-7 TRBD2 - TRBV2 TGTGCCAGCAGTGAACTAGCGGGGGGGCGATACGAGCAGTACTTC CASSELAGGRYEQYF
TRBJ1-6 - - TRBV4-2 TGTGCCAGCAGCCAAGCTAATTCACCCCTCCACTTT CASSQANSPLHF
TRBJ2-3 - - TRBV2 TGTGCCTACCCCAGCAGGAACACAGATACGCAGTATTTT CAYPSRNTDTQYF
TRBJ2-7 - - TRBV2 TGTGCCAGCACGGAGGGGTATTTCTACGAGCAGTACTTC CASTEGYFYEQYF
TRBJ1-5 TRBD1 few TRBV20-1 TGCAGTGCCACGACAGGGCGCAATCAGCCCCAGCATTTT CSATTGRNQPQHF
TRBJ1-5 - - TRBV7-9 TGTGCCAGCAGCTTAGAGGGGCCTCTGTATAGCAATCAGCCCCAGCATTTT CASSLEGPLYSNQPQHF
TRBJ1-5 - many TRBV7-9 TGTGCCAGCAGCACAGGGCAGGGGAAGAGAAGCAATCAGCCCCAGCATTTT CASSTGQGKRSNQPQHF
TRBJ1-2 TRBD1 few TRBV29-1 TGCAGCTCCCCCCAGGGGGACTATGGCTACACCTTC CSSPQGDYGYTF
TRBJ2-6 - - TRBV29-1 TGCAGCGCCCGAAGCCGCGATTCTGGGGCCAACGTCCTGACTTTC CSARSRDSGANVLTF
TRBJ2-7 TRBD2 - TRBV20-1 TGCAGTGCAGATGCCGCGCTAGCGGGACCTCGCTACGAGCAGTACTTC CSADAALAGPRYEQYF
TRBJ1-3 - once TRBV6-6 TGTGCCAGCAGTCCCCGGACAGTCTCTGGAAACACCATATATTTT CASSPRTVSGNTIYF
TRBJ2-1 TRBD2 many TRBV6-1 TGTGCCAGCAGCGCTAGCGGGGGGCTATACAATGAGCAGTTCTTC CASSASGGLYNEQFF
TRBJ2-1 - - TRBV2 TGTGCCAGCACCCTCCCCGGGGTAGTGGGAAATGAGCAGTTCTTC CASTLPGVVGNEQFF
TRBJ1-2 - few TRBV12-3/TRBV12-4 TGTGCCAGCAGTTTAGACTTATTGAACTATGGCTACACCTTC CASSLDLLNYGYTF
TRBJ2-3 - - TRBV27 TGTGCCAGCTGGGCCCGACCCGACACAGATACGCAGTATTTT CASWARPDTDTQYF
TRBJ2-1 - few TRBV12-3/TRBV12-4 TGTGCCAGCAGTTTGGTCTTTGGTTACAATGAGCAGTTCTTC CASSLVFGYNEQFF
TRBJ2-1 TRBD2 few TRBV7-9 TGTGCCAGCATCGGGGGGGGGAGAACGGAGCAGTTCTTC CASIGGGRTEQFF
TRBJ2-7 TRBD1 few TRBV4-2 TGTGCCAGCAGCCATGGGACAGGGCGGTACGAGCAGTACTTC CASSHGTGRYEQYF
TRBJ2-7 - few TRBV29-1 TGCAGCGTTGAAGGACAATCCTACGAGCAGTACTTC CSVEGQSYEQYF
TRBJ1-6 TRBD1 few TRBV14 TGTGCCAGCAGCCCTCTTGGACAGGGGGCTGGTTCACCCCTCCACTTT CASSPLGQGAGSPLHF
TRBJ1-2 TRBD1 few TRBV13 TGTGCCAGCAGCCTACAAGGACAGGCCTATGGCTACACCTTC CASSLQGQAYGYTF
TRBJ2-7 TRBD1 - TRBV5-4 TGTGCCAGCAGCTTACAGGGGGGCTACTACGAGCAGTACTTC CASSLQGGYYEQYF
TRBJ1-1 - few TRBV6-2/TRBV6-3 TGTGCCAGCAGTTACTTAGGACGCAACACTGAAGCTTTCTTT CASSYLGRNTEAFF
TRBJ1-3 TRBD1 - TRBV28 TGTGCCAGCAGTGCGGACAGGGCCCACTCTGGAAACACCATATATTTT CASSADRAHSGNTIYF
TRBJ2-1 TRBD2 few TRBV7-3 TGTGCCAGCAGCTTAACGGGGGGGTATGCGGGGGGCGGGAATGAGCAGTTCTTC CASSLTGGYAGGGNEQFF
TRBJ1-6 - - TRBV6-2/TRBV6-3 TGTGCCAGCAGTTACGGGGCAGACTTCAATTCACCCCTCCACTTT CASSYGADFNSPLHF
TRBJ1-1 - few TRBV2 TGTGCCAGCAGATCGGGGGCGAACACTGAAGCTTTCTTT CASRSGANTEAFF
TRBJ2-5 - few TRBV29-1 TGCAGCGTTGAAGATGGGCAGGGACCCCTAAAGACCCAGTACTTC CSVEDGQGPLKTQYF
TRBJ2-3 - - TRBV5-6 TGTGCCAGCAGCTATGGACAGTCAGATACACAGTATTTT CASSYGQSDTQYF
TRBJ2-6 - - TRBV7-3 TGTGCCAGCAGCTTAAGCGGGGGCTCTGGGGCCAACGTCCCGACTTTC CASSLSGGSGANVPTF
TRBJ1-1 - few TRBV6-6 TGTGCCAGCAGCCATAGTACACTTGGAGCTTTCTTT CASSHSTLGAFF
TRBJ2-3 TRBD1 many TRBV7-8 TGTGCCAGCAGCCTGGGACAGGGGTCCGGCACAGATACGCAGTATTTT CASSLGQGSGTDTQYF
TRBJ2-5 TRBD2 many TRBV7-8 TGTGCCAGTATGGGACTAGCGGGAGCCAGGGTAGAGACCCAGTACTTC CASMGLAGARVETQYF
TRBJ1-1 - many TRBV5-6 TGTGCCAGCAGTTTAGGGGACTTAAACACTGAAGCTTTCTTT CASSLGDLNTEAFF
TRBJ1-5 TRBD1 - TRBV29-1 TGCAGCGTTTCGGACAGGGGCAATAATCAGCCCCAGCATTTT CSVSDRGNNQPQHF
TRBJ2-3 - - TRBV20-1 TGCAGTGCAGACTCCGGGGGCCCAGATACGCAGTATTTT CSADSGGPDTQYF
TRBJ2-1 - - TRBV12-3/TRBV12-4 TGTGCCAGCAGTTGGATAAAACTCAATGAGCAGTTCTTC CASSWIKLNEQFF